This TCR beta chain was identified during a study of long-term antiretroviral therapy in people with HIV. The wider study: Samples from the earliest time points predate the 2015 immediate-ART recommendation by about a decade.

This CDR3 region has 15 residues. V dropped 5 bases and J dropped 4; count of bases not matched to a gene: 8. Germline CDR1 and CDR2: MNHNS and SASEGT. Two or more post-ART PBMC samples, plus at least one pre-ART sample, were available for each donor. Note on this clone: Antigen: not known.

Study outcomes and limitations: An increase in diversity followed ART, yet levels stayed below transplant donor controls.

A v3.0 immunoSEQ assay was performed at survey level. For each individual sample, sequencing targeted about 35,000-55,000 T-cell genomes. Some clones are missing from TCRdb's copy, which holds only in-frame ones; the method was immunoSEQ multiplex PCR. The sample includes 20,000 to 30,000 clones, less than 85% seen only once; the top ten take around 9.5%. Sequenced material: unsorted PBMCs, taken 2.3 years after starting antiretroviral therapy. This sequence joins TRBV6-1 and TRBJ2-7, with 10 bases identical to TRBD2. This sequence was found in a man aged 35-49 years with HIV. The CDR3 protein is CASSFLAGGRYEQYF. The DNA for the CDR3 is TGTGCCAGCAGTTTTTTAGCGGGAGGTCGGTACGAGCAGTACTTC.